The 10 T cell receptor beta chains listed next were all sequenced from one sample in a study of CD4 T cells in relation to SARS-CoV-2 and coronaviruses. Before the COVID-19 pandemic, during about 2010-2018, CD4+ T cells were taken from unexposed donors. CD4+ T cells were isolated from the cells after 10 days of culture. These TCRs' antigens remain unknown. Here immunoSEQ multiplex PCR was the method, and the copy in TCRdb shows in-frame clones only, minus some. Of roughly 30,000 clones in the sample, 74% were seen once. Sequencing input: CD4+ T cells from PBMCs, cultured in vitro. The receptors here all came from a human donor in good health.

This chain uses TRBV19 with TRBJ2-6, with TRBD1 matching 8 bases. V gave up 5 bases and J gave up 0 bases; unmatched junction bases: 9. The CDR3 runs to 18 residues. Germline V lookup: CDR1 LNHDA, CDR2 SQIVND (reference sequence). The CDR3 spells CASSAGQGIFSGANVLTF. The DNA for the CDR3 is TGTGCCAGTAGTGCCGGACAGGGAATCTTCTCTGGGGCCAACGTCCTGACTTTC.

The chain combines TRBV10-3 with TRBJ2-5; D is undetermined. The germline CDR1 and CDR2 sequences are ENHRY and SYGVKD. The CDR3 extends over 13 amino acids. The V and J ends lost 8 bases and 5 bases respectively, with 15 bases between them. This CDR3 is CAISTGVRETQYF. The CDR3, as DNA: TGTGCCATCTCCACTGGGGTTAGGGAGACCCAGTACTTC.

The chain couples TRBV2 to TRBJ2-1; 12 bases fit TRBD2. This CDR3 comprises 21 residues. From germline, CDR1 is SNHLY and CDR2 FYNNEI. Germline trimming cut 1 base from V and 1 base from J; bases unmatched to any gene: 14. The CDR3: CASSEEGTSGFLKRSYNEQFF. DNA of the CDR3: TGTGCCAGCAGTGAAGAAGGGACTAGCGGGTTTCTCAAGCGTTCCTACAATGAGCAGTTCTTC.

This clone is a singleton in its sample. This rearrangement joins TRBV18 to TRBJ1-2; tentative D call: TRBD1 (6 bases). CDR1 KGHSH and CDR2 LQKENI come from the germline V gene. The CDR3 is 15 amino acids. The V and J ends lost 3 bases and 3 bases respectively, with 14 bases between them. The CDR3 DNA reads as TGTGCCAGCTCACCTCCCGCAGGGGTCGACTATGGCTACACCTTC. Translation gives CASSPPAGVDYGYTF.

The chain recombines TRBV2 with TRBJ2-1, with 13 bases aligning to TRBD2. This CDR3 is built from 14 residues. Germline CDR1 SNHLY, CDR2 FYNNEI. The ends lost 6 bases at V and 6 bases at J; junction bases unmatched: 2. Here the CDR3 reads CASRGLAGSNEQFF. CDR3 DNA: TGTGCCAGCAGGGGACTAGCGGGAAGCAATGAGCAGTTCTTC.

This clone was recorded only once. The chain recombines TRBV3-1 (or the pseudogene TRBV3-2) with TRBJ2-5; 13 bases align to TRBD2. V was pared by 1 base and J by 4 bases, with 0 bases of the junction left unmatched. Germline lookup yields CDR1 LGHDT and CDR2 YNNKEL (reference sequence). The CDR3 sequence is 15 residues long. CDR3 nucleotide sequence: TGTGCCAGCAGCCAAGGACTAGCGGGGGGAGAGACCCAGTACTTC. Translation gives CASSQGLAGGETQYF.

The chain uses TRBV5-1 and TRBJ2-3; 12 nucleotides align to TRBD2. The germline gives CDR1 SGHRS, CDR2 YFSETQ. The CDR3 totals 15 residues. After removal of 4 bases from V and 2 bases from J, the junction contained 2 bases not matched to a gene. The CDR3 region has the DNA TGCGCCAGCAGCCGACTAGCGGGAGTCACAGATACGCAGTATTTT. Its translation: CASSRLAGVTDTQYF.

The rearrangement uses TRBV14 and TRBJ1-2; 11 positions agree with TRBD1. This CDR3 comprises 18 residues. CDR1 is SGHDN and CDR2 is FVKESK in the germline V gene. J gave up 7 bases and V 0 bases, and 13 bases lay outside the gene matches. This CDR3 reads CASSQDGGPGTGGRGYTF. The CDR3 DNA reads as TGTGCCAGCAGCCAAGACGGCGGGCCCGGGACAGGGGGTCGTGGCTACACCTTC.

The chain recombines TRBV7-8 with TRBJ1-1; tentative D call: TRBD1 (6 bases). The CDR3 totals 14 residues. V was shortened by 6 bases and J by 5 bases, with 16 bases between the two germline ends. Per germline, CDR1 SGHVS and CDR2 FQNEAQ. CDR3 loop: CASRTGTTRTEAFF. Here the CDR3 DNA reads TGTGCCAGCAGAACCGGGACAACGCGGACTGAAGCTTTCTTT.

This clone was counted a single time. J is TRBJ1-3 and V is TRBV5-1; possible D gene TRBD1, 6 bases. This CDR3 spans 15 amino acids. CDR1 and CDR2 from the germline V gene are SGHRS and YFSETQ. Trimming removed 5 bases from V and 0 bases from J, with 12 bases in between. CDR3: CASRVDSFSGNTIYF. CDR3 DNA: TGCGCCAGCAGGGTGGACAGTTTCTCTGGAAACACCATATATTTT.